The present T cell receptor (beta chain) was sequenced within a study of vaccination effects on CD4 cells after COVID-19. In regard to this clone: Its antigen is unidentified.

Antigen-specific CD4+ T cells were first expanded with viral peptide pools by the ViraFEST assay and only then sequenced. The authors isolated CD4+ T cells after roughly 10 days of culture. Cells had half their medium changed to IL-2 medium on days 3 and 7. V lost 0 bases, J lost 0 bases, and 7 bases stayed unmatched. Germline CDR1 and CDR2: MGHRA and YSYEKL. The CDR3 is 18 residues long. Assay used: immunoSEQ multiplex PCR; TCRdb lists only in-frame clones, some missing. Of some 20,000 clones in the sample, approximately 70% were seen once. This chain uses TRBV4-1 with TRBJ2-3; 9 positions match TRBD2. This clonotype was obtained from a human donor who received a COVID-19 vaccine. The sequencing here drew on CD4+ T cells from PBMCs cultured with HCoV-229E spike peptides, taken before COVID-19 vaccination. This chain's CDR3 is CASSQEVLLAGSTDTQYF. CDR3 bases: TGCGCCAGCAGCCAAGAAGTCCTACTAGCGGGCAGCACAGATACGCAGTATTTT.